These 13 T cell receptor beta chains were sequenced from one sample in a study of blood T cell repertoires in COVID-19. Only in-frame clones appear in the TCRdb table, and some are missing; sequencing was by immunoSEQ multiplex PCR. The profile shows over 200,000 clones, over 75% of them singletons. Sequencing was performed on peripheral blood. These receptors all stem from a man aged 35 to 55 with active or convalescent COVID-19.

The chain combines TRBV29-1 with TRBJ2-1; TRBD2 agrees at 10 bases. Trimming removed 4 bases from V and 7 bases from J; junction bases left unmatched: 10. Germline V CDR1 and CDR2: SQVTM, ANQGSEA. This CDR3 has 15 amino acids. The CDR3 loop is CSVAFLAGDGNEQFF. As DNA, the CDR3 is TGCAGCGTTGCCTTTCTAGCGGGAGATGGTAATGAGCAGTTCTTC.

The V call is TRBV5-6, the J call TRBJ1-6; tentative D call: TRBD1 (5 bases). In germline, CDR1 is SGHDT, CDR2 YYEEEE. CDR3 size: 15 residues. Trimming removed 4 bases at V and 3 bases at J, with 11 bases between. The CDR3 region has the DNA TGTGCCAGCAGCCCTCGACAGAGCTATAATTCACCCCTCCACTTT. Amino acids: CASSPRQSYNSPLHF.

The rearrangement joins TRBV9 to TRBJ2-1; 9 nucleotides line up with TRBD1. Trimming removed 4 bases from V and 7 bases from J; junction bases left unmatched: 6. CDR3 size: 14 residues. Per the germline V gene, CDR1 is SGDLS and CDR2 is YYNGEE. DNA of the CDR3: TGTGCCAGCAGCTTCGGACAGGGGCTTAATGAGCAGTTCTTC. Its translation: CASSFGQGLNEQFF.

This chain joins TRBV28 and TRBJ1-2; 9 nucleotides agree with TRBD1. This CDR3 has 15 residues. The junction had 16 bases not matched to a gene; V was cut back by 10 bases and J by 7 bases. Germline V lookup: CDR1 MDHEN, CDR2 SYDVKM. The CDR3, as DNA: TGTGCCACCTTACCCGTACAGGGGGCGGTGGGTGGCTACACCTTC. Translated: CATLPVQGAVGGYTF.

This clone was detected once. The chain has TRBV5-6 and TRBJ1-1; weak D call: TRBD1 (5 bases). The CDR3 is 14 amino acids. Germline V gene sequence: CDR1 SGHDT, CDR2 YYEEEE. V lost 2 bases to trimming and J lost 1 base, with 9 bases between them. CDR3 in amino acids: CASSFRQRNTEAFF. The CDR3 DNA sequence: TGTGCCAGCAGCTTTCGACAGCGGAACACTGAAGCTTTCTTT.

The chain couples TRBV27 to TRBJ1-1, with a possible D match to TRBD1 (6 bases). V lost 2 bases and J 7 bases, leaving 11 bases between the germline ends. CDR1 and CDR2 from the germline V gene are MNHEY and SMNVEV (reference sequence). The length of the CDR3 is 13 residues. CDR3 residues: CASSLTGSYEAFF. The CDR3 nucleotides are TGTGCCAGCAGTTTAACAGGGTCTTATGAAGCTTTCTTT.

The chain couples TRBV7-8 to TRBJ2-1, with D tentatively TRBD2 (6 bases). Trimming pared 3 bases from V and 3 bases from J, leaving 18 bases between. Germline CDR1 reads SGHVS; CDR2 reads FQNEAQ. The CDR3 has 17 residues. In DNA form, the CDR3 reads TGTGCCAGCAGCTTCGGGGGACGAGGGCAGGACTACAATGAGCAGTTCTTC. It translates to CASSFGGRGQDYNEQFF. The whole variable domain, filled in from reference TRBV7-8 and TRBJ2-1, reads GAGVSQSPRYKVAKRGQDVALRCDPISGHVSLFWYQQALGQGPEFLTYFQNEAQLDKSGLPSDRFFAERPEGSVSTLKIQRTQQEDSAVYLCASSFGGRGQDYNEQFFGPGTRLTVL.

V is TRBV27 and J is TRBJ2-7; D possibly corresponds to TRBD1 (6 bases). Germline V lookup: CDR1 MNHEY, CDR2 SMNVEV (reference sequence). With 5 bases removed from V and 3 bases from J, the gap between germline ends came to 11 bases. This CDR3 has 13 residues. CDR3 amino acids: CASSLGHRYEQYF. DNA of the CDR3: TGTGCCAGCAGTCTGGGACACCGCTACGAGCAGTACTTC.

CDR3 bases: TGTGCCAGCAGCCAAGGACGACAGGCGACACTTGGGACTGAAGCTTTCTTT. Translation gives CASSQGRQATLGTEAFF. This chain links TRBV3-1 (or the pseudogene TRBV3-2) with TRBJ1-1, with D possibly being TRBD1 (6 bases). Germline V gene lookup returns CDR1 LGHDT and CDR2 YNNKEL (reference sequence). V was pared by 1 base and J by 5 bases, with 20 bases between. The CDR3 totals 17 residues.

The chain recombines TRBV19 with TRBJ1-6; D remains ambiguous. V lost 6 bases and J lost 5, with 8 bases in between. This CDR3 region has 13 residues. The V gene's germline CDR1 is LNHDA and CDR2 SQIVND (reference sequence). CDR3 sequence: CASRVADNSPLHF. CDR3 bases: TGTGCCAGTAGGGTGGCCGATAATTCACCCCTCCACTTT.

The CDR3 DNA reads as TGTGCCAGCAGCCCCAGAACCAGTCGCCAAGAGACCCAGTACTTC. Its protein is CASSPRTSRQETQYF. The rearrangement links TRBV6-5 to TRBJ2-5; D not resolved. This CDR3 is built from 15 residues. Germline V CDR1 and CDR2: MNHEY, SVGAGI. V was pared by 6 bases and J by 1 base, with 15 bases between.

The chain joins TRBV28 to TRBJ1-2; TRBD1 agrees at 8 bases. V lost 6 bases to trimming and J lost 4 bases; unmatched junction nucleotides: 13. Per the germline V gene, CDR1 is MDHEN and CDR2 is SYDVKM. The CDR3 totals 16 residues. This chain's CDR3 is CASSHNRGDRFYGYTF. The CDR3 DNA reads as TGTGCCAGCAGCCACAACCGCGGGGACAGGTTCTATGGCTACACCTTC.

Here the CDR3 reads CASSPGQGRGISNQPQHF. The CDR3 region has the DNA TGTGCCAGCAGCCCAGGACAGGGGAGGGGAATTAGCAATCAGCCCCAGCATTTT. V gene TRBV5-5 combines with J gene TRBJ1-5; TRBD1 agrees at 9 bases. This CDR3 comprises 18 residues. J lost 0 bases, V lost 4 bases, and 11 bases had no gene match. Germline lookup yields CDR1 SGHKS and CDR2 YYEKEE (reference sequence).